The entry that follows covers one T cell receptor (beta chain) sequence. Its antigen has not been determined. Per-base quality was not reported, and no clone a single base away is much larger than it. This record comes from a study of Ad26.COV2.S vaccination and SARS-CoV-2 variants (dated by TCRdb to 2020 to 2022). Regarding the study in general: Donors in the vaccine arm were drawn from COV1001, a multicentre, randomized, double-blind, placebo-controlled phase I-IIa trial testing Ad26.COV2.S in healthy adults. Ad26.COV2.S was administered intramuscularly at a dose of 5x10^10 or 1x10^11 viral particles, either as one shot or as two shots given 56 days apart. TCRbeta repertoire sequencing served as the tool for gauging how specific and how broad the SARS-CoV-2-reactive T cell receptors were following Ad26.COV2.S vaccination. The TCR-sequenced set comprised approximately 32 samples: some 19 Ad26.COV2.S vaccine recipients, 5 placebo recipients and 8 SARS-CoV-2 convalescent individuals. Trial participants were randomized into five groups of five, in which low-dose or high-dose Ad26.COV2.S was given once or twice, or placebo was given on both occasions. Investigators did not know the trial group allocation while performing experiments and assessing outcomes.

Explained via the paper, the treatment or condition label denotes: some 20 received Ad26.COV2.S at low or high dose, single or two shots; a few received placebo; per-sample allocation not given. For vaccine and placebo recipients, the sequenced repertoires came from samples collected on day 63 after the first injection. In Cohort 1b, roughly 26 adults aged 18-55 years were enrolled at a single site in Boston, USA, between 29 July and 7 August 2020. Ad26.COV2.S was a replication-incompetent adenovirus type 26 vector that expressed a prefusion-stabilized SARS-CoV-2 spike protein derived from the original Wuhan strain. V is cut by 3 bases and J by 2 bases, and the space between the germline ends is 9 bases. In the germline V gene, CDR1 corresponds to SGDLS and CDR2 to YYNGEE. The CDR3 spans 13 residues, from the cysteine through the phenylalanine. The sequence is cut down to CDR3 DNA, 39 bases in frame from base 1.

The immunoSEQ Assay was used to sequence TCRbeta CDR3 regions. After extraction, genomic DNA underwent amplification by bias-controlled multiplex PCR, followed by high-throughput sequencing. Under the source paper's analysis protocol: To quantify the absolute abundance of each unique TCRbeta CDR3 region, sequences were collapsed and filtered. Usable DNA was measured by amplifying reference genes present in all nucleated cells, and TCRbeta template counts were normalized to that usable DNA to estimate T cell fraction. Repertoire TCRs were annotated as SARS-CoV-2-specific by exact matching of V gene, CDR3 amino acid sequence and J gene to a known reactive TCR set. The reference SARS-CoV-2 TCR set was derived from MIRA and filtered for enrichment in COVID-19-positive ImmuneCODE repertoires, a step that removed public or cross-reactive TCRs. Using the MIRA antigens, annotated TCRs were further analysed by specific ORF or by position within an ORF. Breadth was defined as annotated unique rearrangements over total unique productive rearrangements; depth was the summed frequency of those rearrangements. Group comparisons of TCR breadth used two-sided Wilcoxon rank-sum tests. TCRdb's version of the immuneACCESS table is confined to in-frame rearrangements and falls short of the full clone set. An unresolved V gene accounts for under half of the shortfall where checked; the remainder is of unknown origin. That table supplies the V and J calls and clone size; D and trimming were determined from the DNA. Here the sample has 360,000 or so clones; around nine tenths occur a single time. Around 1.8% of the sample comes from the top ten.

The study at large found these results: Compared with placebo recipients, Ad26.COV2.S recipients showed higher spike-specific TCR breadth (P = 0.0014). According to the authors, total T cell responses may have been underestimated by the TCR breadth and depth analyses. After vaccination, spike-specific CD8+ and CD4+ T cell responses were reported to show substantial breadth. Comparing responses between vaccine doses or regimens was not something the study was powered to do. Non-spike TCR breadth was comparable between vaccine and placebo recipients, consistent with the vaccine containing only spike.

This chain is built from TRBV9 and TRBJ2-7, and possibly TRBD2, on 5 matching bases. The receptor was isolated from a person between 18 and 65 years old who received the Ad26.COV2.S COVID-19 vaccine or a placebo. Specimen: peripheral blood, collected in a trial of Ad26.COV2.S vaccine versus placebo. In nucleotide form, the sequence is TGTGCCAGCAGCGGGACTTCGACCTACGAGCAGTACTTC. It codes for CASSGTSTYEQYF.